Detailed here is one T cell receptor beta chain. This entry is derived from a study of CD8 T cells in Susac syndrome. Random-hexamer reverse transcription was applied to roughly 0.5 to 1 ug RNA. MiXCR, applied by TCRdb to the immunoSEQ multiplex PCR reads, yields one record per CDR3 protein. The sample comprises over 300,000 distinct CDR3 sequences, 92% of which are singletons, and roughly 0.07% rests with the top ten. This CDR3 spans 16 amino acids. V was trimmed by 3 bases and J by 1 base, leaving 12 bases between them. Germline assignment: CDR1 LGHDT and CDR2 YNNKEL (reference sequence). Negative isolation was used for CD8+ and CD4+ T cells, and FACS enrichment was applied to TEMRA cells.

The source is a human donor with multiple sclerosis. The chain has TRBV3-1 and TRBJ2-2; D gene unclear. Sequenced: CD4+ T cells from PBMCs. The CDR3 region has the DNA TGTGCCAGCAGCCACGAGTATCAGAAGAACACCGGGGAGCTGTTTTTT. This encodes CASSHEYQKNTGELFF.